This T cell receptor beta chain was captured in a study of CD8 T cells in Susac syndrome. V lost 1 base and J 2 bases, leaving 12 bases between the germline ends. The germline gives CDR1 LNHDA, CDR2 SQIVND (reference sequence). CDR3 length: 15 amino acids. The authors reverse transcribed about 0.5 to 1 ug RNA with random hexamers. From the immunoSEQ multiplex PCR reads, TCRdb called clonotypes with MiXCR, one entry per CDR3 protein. The sample records about 120,000 distinct CDR3 sequences, 90% to 95% being singletons. This rearrangement joins TRBV19 to TRBJ2-7, with a weak D call TRBD1 (6 bases). Sequencing input: CD8+ T cells from PBMCs. The clonotype was recovered from a human donor with Susac syndrome. CDR3 loop: CASSIARGGTYEQYF. The CDR3 DNA sequence: TGTGCCAGTAGTATAGCCAGGGGTGGAACCTACGAGCAGTACTTC.